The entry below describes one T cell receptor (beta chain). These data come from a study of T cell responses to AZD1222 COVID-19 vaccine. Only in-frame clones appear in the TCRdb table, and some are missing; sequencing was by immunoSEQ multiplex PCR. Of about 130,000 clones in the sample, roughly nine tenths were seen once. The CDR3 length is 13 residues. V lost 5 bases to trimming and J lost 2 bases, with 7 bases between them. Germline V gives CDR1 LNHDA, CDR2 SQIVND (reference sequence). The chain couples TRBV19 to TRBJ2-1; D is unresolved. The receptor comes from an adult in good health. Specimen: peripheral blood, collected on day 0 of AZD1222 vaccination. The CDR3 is CASSSATYNEQFF. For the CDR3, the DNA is TGTGCCAGTAGTTCGGCGACCTACAATGAGCAGTTCTTC.